The rows below give T cell receptor beta chains drawn from one sample of a study of blood T cell repertoires in COVID-19. Repertoires were generated with immunoSEQ multiplex PCR, while TCRdb's copy carries only in-frame clones and drops some. The table has about 350,000 clones, approximately 90% seen once; the top ten hold 3% to 4.5%. The sequencing input was peripheral blood. The receptors were gathered from a woman aged 60-75 years with COVID-19, enrolled during active disease. Both conserved end residues are part of each CDR3. D genes are given only for firm matches. Clone size is stated in some rows and not others, as once, few, many or a class when expanded.

clone_size	v_call	j_call	d_call	cdr3_aa	cdr3_nt
-	TRBV6-5	TRBJ1-1	TRBD1	CASSSRQGMNTEAFF	TGTGCCAGCAGTTCCCGACAGGGGATGAACACTGAAGCTTTCTTT
-	TRBV5-1	TRBJ2-7	-	CASSLGAGRLDEQYF	TGCGCCAGCAGCTTGGGGGCTGGGAGGTTGGACGAGCAGTACTTC
-	TRBV5-1	TRBJ2-7	-	CASRLTEFSYEQYF	TGCGCCAGCAGATTGACAGAATTCTCCTACGAGCAGTACTTC
-	TRBV9	TRBJ1-2	-	CASSRGHLNYGYTF	TGTGCCAGCAGCAGGGGACACCTAAACTATGGCTACACCTTC
-	TRBV6-5	TRBJ1-3	-	CASSYKRASGNTIYF	TGTGCCAGCAGTTACAAGAGGGCCTCTGGAAACACCATATATTTT
-	TRBV19	TRBJ2-2	TRBD2	CATPSRGGAWTGELFF	TGTGCCACTCCCTCACGGGGGGGGGCCTGGACCGGGGAGCTGTTTTTT
-	TRBV4-1	TRBJ2-5	TRBD1	CASSQATGVIETQYF	TGCGCCAGCAGCCAAGCCACAGGGGTCATCGAGACCCAGTACTTC
-	TRBV11-2	TRBJ2-7	TRBD2	CASSLAAGVRYEQYF	TGTGCCAGCAGCTTAGCGGCGGGGGTACGCTACGAGCAGTACTTC
-	TRBV29-1	TRBJ1-2	-	CSVYSDYGYTF	TGCAGCGTTTACAGTGACTATGGCTACACCTTC
-	TRBV5-1	TRBJ1-4	-	CASSFGRRETSGEKLFF	TGCGCCAGCAGCTTCGGACGTCGGGAGACCTCCGGTGAAAAACTGTTTTTT
-	TRBV28	TRBJ1-3	TRBD1	CASSSQGAGGNTIYF	TGTGCCAGCAGTTCGCAGGGGGCCGGAGGAAACACCATATATTTT
many	TRBV20-1	TRBJ2-1	TRBD1	CSASPLPGQGSSYNEQFF	TGCAGTGCTAGTCCCCTCCCGGGACAGGGGAGTTCCTACAATGAGCAGTTCTTC
-	TRBV7-9	TRBJ1-5	-	CASSFGGANQPQHF	TGTGCCAGCAGCTTTGGGGGGGCCAATCAGCCCCAGCATTTT
-	TRBV30	TRBJ2-7	-	CAWSAAYEQYF	TGTGCCTGGAGTGCGGCCTACGAGCAGTACTTC
-	TRBV7-9	TRBJ2-1	-	CASSIRQARSYNEQFF	TGTGCCAGCAGCATCAGACAGGCCCGCTCCTACAATGAGCAGTTCTTC
-	TRBV11-2	TRBJ2-7	-	CASSPRNSGAYEQYF	TGTGCCAGCAGCCCCCGTAACTCTGGTGCCTACGAGCAGTACTTC
once	TRBV6-5	TRBJ2-3	TRBD1	CASRRQGASTDTQYF	TGTGCCAGCAGACGACAGGGGGCTAGCACAGATACGCAGTATTTT
-	TRBV11-3	TRBJ2-3	-	CASSLTYTDTQYF	TGTGCCAGCAGCCTCACATACACAGATACGCAGTATTTT
-	TRBV2	TRBJ1-1	TRBD1	CASTPHRGLDTEAFF	TGTGCCAGCACACCGCACAGGGGGCTAGACACTGAAGCTTTCTTT
-	TRBV5-6	TRBJ2-5	-	CASSLRGIVTMWVQETQYF	TGTGCCAGCAGCTTGCGCGGGATAGTAACCATGTGGGTCCAAGAGACCCAGTACTTC
-	TRBV30	TRBJ2-1	TRBD2	CACSFGGINEQFF	TGTGCCTGCAGTTTCGGGGGGATAAATGAGCAGTTCTTC
-	TRBV6-5	TRBJ1-1	-	CASSMQGNTEAFF	TGTGCCAGCAGCATGCAGGGGAACACTGAAGCTTTCTTT
-	TRBV7-8	TRBJ2-2	-	CASITTGGELFF	TGTGCCAGCATCACCACCGGTGGGGAGCTGTTTTTT
once	TRBV11-3	TRBJ2-1	TRBD2	CASSSSSGRSYNEQFF	TGTGCCAGCAGCTCCTCTAGCGGAAGGTCCTACAATGAGCAGTTCTTC
-	TRBV4-1	TRBJ1-6	-	CASSPPVLIESPLHF	TGCGCCAGCAGCCCCCCGGTACTTATCGAGTCACCCCTCCACTTT
-	TRBV6-1	TRBJ1-5	TRBD1	CASSETGEKHF	TGTGCCAGCAGTGAAACAGGGGAGAAACATTTT
few	TRBV2	TRBJ1-1	-	CASSVPAGDTEAFF	TGTGCCAGCAGTGTCCCCGCGGGGGACACTGAAGCTTTCTTT
-	TRBV19	TRBJ1-1	-	CASRTAFETEAFF	TGTGCCAGTAGGACAGCGTTTGAGACTGAAGCTTTCTTT
-	TRBV28	TRBJ1-2	-	CASRPWGGTYGYTF	TGTGCCAGCAGGCCCTGGGGGGGGACCTATGGCTACACCTTC
-	TRBV6-5	TRBJ1-2	TRBD1	CASSYGGTGGYTF	TGTGCCAGCAGTTACGGGGGGACAGGCGGCTACACCTTC
-	TRBV25-1	TRBJ1-5	TRBD1	CASSGTGISNQPQHF	TGTGCCAGCAGCGGGACAGGGATCAGCAATCAGCCCCAGCATTTT
-	TRBV19	TRBJ1-1	-	CASSIRGRPVNTEAFF	TGTGCCAGTAGTATTAGGGGCAGGCCCGTGAACACTGAAGCTTTCTTT
-	TRBV15	TRBJ2-5	-	CATSRDGETQYF	TGTGCCACCAGCAGAGATGGCGAGACCCAGTACTTC
-	TRBV27	TRBJ2-3	-	CASTQRWGGATDTQYF	TGTGCCAGCACCCAACGCTGGGGCGGGGCCACAGATACGCAGTATTTT
once	TRBV29-1	TRBJ2-1	-	CSATQGTYNEQFF	TGCAGCGCAACACAGGGAACCTACAATGAGCAGTTCTTC
-	TRBV18	TRBJ1-4	-	CASSPGGGEKLFF	TGTGCCAGCTCACCTGGGGGAGGAGAAAAACTGTTTTTT
-	TRBV19	TRBJ1-3	-	CASTKGRAPVSGNTIYF	TGTGCCAGCACGAAGGGGAGGGCGCCGGTTTCTGGAAACACCATATATTTT
-	TRBV4-1	TRBJ1-2	TRBD1	CASSQRQGVYGYTF	TGCGCCAGCAGCCAGCGACAGGGGGTCTATGGCTACACCTTC
-	TRBV5-1	TRBJ2-7	TRBD1	CASSLQGGSYEQYF	TGCGCCAGCAGCTTACAGGGGGGATCCTACGAGCAGTACTTC
-	TRBV7-2	TRBJ1-5	-	CASSLNPKNQPQHF	TGTGCCAGCAGCTTAAATCCTAAGAATCAGCCCCAGCATTTT
-	TRBV5-1	TRBJ2-7	TRBD1	CASSTGQGYEQYF	TGCGCCAGCAGCACCGGACAGGGGTACGAGCAGTACTTC
-	TRBV7-2	TRBJ1-1	TRBD1	CASSLRSAGGVGTEAFF	TGTGCCAGCAGCTTAAGGTCGGCAGGGGGCGTCGGCACTGAAGCTTTCTTT
-	TRBV25-1	TRBJ1-2	TRBD1	CASSDKTGEDPRYGYTF	TGTGCCAGCAGTGATAAAACAGGGGAAGATCCACGATATGGCTACACCTTC
-	TRBV19	TRBJ1-1	-	CASSTDGGVGNTEAFF	TGTGCCAGTAGTACCGACGGTGGAGTTGGGAACACTGAAGCTTTCTTT
-	TRBV12-5	TRBJ2-6	-	CASGGLGGSGANVLTF	TGTGCTAGTGGCGGACTCGGGGGCTCTGGGGCCAACGTCCTGACTTTC
-	TRBV18	TRBJ1-3	-	CASSPLGVASSGNTIYF	TGTGCCAGCTCACCACTTGGAGTCGCGAGCTCTGGAAACACCATATATTTT
-	TRBV7-3	TRBJ2-2	-	CASSPQGFDTGELFF	TGTGCCAGCTCCCCCCAGGGCTTTGACACCGGGGAGCTGTTTTTT
-	TRBV4-2	TRBJ2-3	TRBD2	CASSLKTSGASTDTQYF	TGTGCCAGCAGCTTGAAGACTAGCGGGGCTAGCACAGATACGCAGTATTTT
-	TRBV9	TRBJ1-3	-	CASSAGGSRSSGNTIYF	TGTGCCAGCAGCGCAGGAGGTAGCCGTTCCTCTGGAAACACCATATATTTT
-	TRBV19	TRBJ1-5	-	CASSTETAFSNQPQHF	TGTGCCAGTAGTACTGAGACAGCATTTAGCAATCAGCCCCAGCATTTT
few	TRBV2	TRBJ1-5	-	CASTRGTSNQPQHF	TGTGCCAGCACCCGTGGCACCAGCAATCAGCCCCAGCATTTT
-	TRBV5-6	TRBJ2-3	TRBD2	CASSLVASGGEDTQYF	TGTGCCAGCAGCTTGGTGGCTAGCGGGGGAGAGGATACGCAGTATTTT
-	TRBV28	TRBJ2-6	TRBD1	CASSSPGQEYSGANVLTF	TGTGCCAGCAGTTCCCCGGGACAGGAATACTCTGGGGCCAACGTCCTGACTTTC
-	TRBV18	TRBJ2-2	TRBD1	CASSPRISGQVDTGELFF	TGTGCCAGCTCACCACGTATCTCGGGACAGGTGGACACCGGGGAGCTGTTTTTT
-	TRBV5-1	TRBJ2-3	TRBD2	CASSLDGGIRDTQYF	TGCGCCAGCAGCTTAGACGGGGGGATAAGAGATACGCAGTATTTT
-	TRBV29-1	TRBJ2-7	-	CSIRRSAYEQYF	TGCAGCATCCGGCGGTCTGCCTACGAGCAGTACTTC
-	TRBV6-4	TRBJ1-4	-	CASSEKGQQNEKLFF	TGTGCCAGCAGCGAAAAGGGGCAGCAGAATGAAAAACTGTTTTTT